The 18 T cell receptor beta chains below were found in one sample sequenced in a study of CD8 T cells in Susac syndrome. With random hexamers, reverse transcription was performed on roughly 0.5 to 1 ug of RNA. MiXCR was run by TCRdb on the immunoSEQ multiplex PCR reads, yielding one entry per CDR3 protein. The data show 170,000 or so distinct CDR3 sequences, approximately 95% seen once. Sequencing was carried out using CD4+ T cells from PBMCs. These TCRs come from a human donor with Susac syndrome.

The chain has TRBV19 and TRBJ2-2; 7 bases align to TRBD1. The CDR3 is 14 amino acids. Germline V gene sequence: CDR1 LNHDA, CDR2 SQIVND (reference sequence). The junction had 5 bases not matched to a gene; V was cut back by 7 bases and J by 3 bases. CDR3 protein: CASKRTGHTGELFF. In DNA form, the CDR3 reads TGTGCCAGTAAGAGGACAGGCCACACCGGGGAGCTGTTTTTT.

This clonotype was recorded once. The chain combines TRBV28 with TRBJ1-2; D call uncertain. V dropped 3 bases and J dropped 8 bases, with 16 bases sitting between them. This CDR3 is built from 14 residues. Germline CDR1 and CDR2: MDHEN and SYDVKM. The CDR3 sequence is CASSLREMVGGYTF. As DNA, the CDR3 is TGTGCCAGCAGTTTGAGGGAGATGGTGGGAGGCTACACCTTC.

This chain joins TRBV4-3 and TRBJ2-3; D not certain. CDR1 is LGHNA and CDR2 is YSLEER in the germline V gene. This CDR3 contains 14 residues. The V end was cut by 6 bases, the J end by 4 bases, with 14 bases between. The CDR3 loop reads CASSPEAGPDTQYF. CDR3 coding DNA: TGCGCCAGCAGTCCAGAAGCCGGACCAGATACGCAGTATTTT.

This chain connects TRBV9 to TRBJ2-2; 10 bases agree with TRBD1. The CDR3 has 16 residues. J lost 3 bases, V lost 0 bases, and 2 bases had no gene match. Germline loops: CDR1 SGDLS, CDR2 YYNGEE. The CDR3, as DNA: TGTGCCAGCAGCGTAGACGGGACAGGGGACACCGGGGAGCTGTTTTTT. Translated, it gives CASSVDGTGDTGELFF.

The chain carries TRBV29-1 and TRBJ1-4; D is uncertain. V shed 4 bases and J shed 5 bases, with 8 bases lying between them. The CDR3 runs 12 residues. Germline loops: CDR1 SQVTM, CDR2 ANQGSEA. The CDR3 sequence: CSVGVANEKLFF. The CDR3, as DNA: TGCAGCGTTGGGGTGGCAAATGAAAAACTGTTTTTT.

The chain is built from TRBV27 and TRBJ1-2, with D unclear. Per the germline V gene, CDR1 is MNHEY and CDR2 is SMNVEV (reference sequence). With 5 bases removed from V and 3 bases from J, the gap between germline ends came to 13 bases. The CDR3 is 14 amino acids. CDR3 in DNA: TGTGCCAGCAGTACGGATCTGGCTGACTATGGCTACACCTTC. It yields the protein CASSTDLADYGYTF.

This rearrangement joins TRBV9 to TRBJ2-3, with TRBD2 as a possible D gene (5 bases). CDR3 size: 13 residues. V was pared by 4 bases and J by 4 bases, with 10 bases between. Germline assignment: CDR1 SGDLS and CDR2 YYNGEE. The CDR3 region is CASSLQLADTQYF. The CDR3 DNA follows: TGTGCCAGCAGCTTACAACTAGCAGATACGCAGTATTTT.

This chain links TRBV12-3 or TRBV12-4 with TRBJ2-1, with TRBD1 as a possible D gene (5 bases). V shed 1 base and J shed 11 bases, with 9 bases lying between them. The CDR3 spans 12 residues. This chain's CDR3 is CASSLVRTQQFF. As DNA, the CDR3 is TGTGCCAGCAGTTTAGTCCGGACACAGCAGTTCTTC.

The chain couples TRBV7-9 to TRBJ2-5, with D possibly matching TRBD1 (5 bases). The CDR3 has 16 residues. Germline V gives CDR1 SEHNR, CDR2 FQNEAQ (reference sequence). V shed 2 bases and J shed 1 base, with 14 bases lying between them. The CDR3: CASSLSLHQGQETQYF. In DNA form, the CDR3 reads TGTGCCAGCAGCTTATCCCTCCACCAGGGCCAAGAGACCCAGTACTTC.

The CDR3 spells CATQERNSPLHF. The CDR3 coding sequence is TGTGCCACCCAGGAACGGAATTCACCCCTCCACTTT. The chain uses TRBV27 and TRBJ1-6, with D unresolved. This CDR3 contains 12 residues. Germline CDR1 and CDR2: MNHEY and SMNVEV (reference sequence). V was pared by 10 bases and J by 7 bases, with 11 bases between.

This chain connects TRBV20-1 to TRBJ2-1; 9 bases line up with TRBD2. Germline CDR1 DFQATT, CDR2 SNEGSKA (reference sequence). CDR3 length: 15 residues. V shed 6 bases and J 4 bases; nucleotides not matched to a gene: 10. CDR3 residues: CSAGGTSGGYNEQFF. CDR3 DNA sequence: TGCAGTGCGGGTGGGACCAGCGGGGGGTACAATGAGCAGTTCTTC.

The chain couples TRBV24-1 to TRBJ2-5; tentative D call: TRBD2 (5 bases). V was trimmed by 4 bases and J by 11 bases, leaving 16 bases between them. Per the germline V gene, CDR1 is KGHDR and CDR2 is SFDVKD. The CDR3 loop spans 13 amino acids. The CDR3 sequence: CATSEVVEGPQYF. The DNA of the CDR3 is TGTGCCACCAGTGAGGTCGTCGAGGGTCCTCAGTACTTC.

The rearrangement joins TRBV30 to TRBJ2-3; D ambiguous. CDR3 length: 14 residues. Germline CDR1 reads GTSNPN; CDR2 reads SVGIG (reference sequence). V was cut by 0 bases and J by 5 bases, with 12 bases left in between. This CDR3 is CAWSVSGLRDTQYF. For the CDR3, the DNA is TGTGCCTGGAGTGTTAGTGGGCTTAGAGATACGCAGTATTTT.

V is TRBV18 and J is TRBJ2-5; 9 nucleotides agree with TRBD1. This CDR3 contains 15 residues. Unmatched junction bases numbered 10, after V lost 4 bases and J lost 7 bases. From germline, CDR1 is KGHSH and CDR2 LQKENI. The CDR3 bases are TGTGCCAGCTCACTACAGGGGGCGCGTGAGGCGACCCAGTACTTC. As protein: CASSLQGAREATQYF.

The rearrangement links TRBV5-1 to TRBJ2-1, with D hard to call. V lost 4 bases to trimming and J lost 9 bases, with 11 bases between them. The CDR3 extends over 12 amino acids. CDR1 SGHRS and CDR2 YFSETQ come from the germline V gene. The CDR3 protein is CASSRGVSEQFF. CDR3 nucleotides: TGCGCCAGCAGCCGCGGAGTGAGTGAGCAGTTCTTC.

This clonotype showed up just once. The CDR3 DNA reads TGTGCCAGCAGTCCTAGTGGGGAAGATACGCAGTATTTT. It is translated as CASSPSGEDTQYF. V gene TRBV11-3 combines with J gene TRBJ2-3; D unclear. The length of the CDR3 is 13 residues. The V end was cut by 6 bases, the J end by 5 bases, with 12 bases between. The germline gives CDR1 SGHNT, CDR2 YENEEA. Complete variable domain (other parts from reference TRBV11-3 and TRBJ2-3): EAGVVQSPRYKIIEKKQPVAFWCNPISGHNTLYWYLQNLGQGPELLIRYENEEAVDDSQLPKDRFSAERLKGVDSTLKIQPAELGDSAVYLCASSPSGEDTQYFGPGTRLTVL.

The CDR3 DNA is TGTGCCAGCAGCTCCTCTACGGGGCCTCAGAGCTCCTACGAGCAGTACGTC. It translates to CASSSSTGPQSSYEQYV. The rearrangement uses TRBV7-9 and TRBJ2-7; D assignment may be TRBD1 or TRBD2 (5 bases each). V gave up 4 bases and J gave up 0 bases, with 19 bases separating them. CDR3 length: 17 residues. CDR1 and CDR2 (germline): SEHNR, FQNEAQ (reference sequence).

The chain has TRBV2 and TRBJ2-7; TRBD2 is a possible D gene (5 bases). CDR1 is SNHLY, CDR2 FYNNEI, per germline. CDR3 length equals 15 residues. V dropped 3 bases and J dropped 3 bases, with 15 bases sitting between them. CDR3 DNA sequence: TGTGCCAGCAGTGATTCGAGGACTCGCAGCTACGAGCAGTACGTC. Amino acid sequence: CASSDSRTRSYEQYV.